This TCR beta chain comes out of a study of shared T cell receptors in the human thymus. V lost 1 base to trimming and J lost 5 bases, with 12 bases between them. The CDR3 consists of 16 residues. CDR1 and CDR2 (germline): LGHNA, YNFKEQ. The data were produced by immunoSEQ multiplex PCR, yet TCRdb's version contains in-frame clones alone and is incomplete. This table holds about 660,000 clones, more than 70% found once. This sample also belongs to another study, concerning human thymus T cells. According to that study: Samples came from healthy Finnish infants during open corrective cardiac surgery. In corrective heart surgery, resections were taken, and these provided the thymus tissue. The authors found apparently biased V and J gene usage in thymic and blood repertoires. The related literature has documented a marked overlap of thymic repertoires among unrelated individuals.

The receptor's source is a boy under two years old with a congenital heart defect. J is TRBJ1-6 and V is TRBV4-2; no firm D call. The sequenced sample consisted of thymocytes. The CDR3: CASSQGGGWDNSPLHF. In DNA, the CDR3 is TGTGCCAGCAGCCAAGGAGGAGGGTGGGATAATTCACCCCTCCACTTT.